The clone carrying this T cell receptor (beta chain) was counted only a few times. Its antigen is not known. This entry is derived from a study of post-analysis software for immune sequencing data. Study results and caveats: There were five TRBV segments more frequent in patients than controls, and TRBV5-6, TRBV5-1 and TRBV20-1 were among them.

The V end was cut by 3 bases, the J end by 3 bases, with 8 bases between. The CDR3 consists of 12 residues. CDR1 and CDR2 from the germline V gene are SQVTM and ANQGSEA. Prepared TCR beta cDNA libraries contained unique molecular identifiers. Some 500,000 cDNA molecules came from roughly 0.93 to 9.6 million T cells. TCRdb recomputed calls from the PCR reads with MiXCR, one row per CDR3 protein. The sample contains approximately 260,000 distinct CDR3 sequences, 35% to 40% of which appear only once. The rearrangement uses TRBV29-1 and TRBJ2-5; TRBD2 is a possible D gene (6 bases). What was sequenced was blood. The receptor was isolated from a girl aged 5 to 17 with multiple sclerosis. The CDR3 region has the DNA TGCAGCGTTGAGGGCGGGGAAGAGACCCAGTACTTC. This sequence encodes CSVEGGEETQYF.